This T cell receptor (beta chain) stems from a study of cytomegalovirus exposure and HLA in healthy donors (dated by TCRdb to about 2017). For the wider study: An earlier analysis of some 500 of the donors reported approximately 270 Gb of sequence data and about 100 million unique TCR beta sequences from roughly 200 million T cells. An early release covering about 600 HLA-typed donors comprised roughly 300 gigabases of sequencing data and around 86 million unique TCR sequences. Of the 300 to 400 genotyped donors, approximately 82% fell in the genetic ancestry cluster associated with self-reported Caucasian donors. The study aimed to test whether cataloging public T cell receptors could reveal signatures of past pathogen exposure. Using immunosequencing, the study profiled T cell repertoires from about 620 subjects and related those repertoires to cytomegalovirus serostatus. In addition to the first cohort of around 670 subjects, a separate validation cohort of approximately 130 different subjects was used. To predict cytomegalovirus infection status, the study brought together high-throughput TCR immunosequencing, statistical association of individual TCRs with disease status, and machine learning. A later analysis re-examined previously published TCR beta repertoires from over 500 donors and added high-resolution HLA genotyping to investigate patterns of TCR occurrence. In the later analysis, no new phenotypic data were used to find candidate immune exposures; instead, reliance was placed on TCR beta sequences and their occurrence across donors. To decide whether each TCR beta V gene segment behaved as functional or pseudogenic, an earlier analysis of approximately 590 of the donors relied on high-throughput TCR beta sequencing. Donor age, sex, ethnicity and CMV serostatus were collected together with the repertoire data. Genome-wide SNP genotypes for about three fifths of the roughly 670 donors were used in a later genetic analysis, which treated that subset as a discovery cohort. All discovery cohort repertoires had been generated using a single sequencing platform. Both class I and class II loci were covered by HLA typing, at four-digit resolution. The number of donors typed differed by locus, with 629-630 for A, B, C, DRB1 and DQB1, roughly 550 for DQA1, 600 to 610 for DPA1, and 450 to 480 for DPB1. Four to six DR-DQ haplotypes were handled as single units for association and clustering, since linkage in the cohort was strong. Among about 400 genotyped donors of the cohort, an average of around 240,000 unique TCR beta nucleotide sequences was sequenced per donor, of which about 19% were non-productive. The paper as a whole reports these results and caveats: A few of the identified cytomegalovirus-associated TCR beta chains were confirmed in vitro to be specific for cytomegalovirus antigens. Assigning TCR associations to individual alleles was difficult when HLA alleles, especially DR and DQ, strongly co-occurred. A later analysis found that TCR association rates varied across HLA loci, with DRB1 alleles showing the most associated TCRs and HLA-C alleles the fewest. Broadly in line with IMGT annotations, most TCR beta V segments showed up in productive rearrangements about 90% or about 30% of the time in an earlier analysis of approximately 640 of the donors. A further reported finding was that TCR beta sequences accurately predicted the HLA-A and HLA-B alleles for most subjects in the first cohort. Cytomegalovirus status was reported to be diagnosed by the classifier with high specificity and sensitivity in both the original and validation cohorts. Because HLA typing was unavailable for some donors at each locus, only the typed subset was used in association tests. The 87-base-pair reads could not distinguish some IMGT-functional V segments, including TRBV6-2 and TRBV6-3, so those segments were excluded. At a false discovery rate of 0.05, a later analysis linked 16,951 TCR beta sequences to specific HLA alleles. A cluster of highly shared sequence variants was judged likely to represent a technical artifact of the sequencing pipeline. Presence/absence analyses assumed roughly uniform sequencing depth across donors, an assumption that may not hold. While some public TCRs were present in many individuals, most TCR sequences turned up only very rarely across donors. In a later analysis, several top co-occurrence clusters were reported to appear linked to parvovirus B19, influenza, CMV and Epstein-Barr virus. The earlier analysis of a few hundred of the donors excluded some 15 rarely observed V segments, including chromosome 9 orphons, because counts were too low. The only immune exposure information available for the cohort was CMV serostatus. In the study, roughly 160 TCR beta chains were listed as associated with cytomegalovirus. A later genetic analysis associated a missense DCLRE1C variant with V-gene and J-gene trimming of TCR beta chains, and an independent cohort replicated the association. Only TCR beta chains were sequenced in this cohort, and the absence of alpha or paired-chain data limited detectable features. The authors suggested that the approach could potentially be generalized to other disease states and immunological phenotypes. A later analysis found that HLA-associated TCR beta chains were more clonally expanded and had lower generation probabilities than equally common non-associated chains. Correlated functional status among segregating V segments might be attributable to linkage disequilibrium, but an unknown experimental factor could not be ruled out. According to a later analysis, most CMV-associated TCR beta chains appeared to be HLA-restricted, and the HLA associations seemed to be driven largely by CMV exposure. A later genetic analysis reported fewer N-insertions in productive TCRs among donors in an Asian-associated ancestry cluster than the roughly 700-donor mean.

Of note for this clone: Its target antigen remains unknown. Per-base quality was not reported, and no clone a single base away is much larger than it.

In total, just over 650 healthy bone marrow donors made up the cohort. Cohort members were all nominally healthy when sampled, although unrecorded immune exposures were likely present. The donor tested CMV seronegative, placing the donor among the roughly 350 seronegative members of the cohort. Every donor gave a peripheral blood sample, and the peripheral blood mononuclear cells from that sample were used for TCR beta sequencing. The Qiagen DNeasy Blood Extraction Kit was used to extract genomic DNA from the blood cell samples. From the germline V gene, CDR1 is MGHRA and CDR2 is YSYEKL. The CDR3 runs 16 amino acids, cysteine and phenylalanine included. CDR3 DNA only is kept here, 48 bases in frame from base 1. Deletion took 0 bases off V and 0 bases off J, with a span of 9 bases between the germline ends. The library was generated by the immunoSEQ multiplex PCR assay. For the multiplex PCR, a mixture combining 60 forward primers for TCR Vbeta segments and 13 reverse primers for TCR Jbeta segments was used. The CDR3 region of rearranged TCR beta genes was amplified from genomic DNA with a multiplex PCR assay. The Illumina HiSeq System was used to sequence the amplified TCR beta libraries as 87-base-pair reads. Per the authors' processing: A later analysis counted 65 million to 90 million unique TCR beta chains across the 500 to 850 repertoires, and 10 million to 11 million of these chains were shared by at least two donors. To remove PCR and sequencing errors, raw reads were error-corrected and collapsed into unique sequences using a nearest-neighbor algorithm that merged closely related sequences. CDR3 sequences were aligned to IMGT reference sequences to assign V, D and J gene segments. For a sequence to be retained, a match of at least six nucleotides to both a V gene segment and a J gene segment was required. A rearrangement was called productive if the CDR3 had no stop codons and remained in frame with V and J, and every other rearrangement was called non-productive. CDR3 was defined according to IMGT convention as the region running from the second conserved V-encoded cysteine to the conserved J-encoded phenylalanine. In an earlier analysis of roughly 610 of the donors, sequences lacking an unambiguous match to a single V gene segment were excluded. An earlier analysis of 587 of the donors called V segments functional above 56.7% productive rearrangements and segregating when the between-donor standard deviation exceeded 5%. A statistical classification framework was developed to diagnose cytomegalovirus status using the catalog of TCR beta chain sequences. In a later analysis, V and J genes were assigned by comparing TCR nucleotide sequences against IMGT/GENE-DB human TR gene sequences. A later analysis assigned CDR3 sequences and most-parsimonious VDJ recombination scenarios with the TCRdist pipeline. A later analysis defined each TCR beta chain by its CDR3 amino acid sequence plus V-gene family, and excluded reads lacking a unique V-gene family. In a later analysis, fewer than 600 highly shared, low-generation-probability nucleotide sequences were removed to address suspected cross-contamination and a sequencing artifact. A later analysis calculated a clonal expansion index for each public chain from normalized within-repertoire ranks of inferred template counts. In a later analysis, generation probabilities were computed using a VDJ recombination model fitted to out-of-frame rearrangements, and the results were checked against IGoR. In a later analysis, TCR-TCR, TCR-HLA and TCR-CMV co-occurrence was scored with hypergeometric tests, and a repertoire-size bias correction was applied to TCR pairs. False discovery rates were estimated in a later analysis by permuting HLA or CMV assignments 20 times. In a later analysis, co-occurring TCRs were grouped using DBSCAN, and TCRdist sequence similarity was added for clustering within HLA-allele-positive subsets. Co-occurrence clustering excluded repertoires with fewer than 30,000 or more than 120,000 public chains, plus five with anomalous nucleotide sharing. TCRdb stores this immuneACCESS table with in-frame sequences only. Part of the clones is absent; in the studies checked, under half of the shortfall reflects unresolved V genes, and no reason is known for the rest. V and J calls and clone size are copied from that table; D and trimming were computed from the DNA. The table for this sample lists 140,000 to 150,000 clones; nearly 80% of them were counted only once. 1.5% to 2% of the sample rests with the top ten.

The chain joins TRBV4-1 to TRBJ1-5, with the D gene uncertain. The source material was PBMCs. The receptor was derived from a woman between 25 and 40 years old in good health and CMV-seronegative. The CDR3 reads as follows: CASSQEGAYSNQPQHF. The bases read TGCGCCAGCAGCCAAGAGGGAGCGTATAGCAATCAGCCCCAGCATTTT.